The 31 T cell receptor beta chains below come from one sample, sequenced in a study of T-cell memory formation after mild COVID-19. TCRdb reanalysed the 5' RACE reads using MiXCR and keeps one entry per CDR3 protein. The profile shows around 510,000 distinct CDR3 sequences, about 20% of them singletons. Sequencing was carried out using PBMCs or a T cell subset sorted from them (not recorded which). Receptors were obtained from an adult woman who had mild COVID-19 (a few samples of this study predate the infection). Cell type and time point are not known.

The chain combines TRBV5-1 with TRBJ2-1, with D possibly matching TRBD1 (5 bases). Between the trimmed V and J ends, which lost 5 bases and 6 bases, there was a span of 15 bases. The CDR3 extends over 14 amino acids. The germline gives CDR1 SGHRS, CDR2 YFSETQ. This CDR3 is CASSPLTGSNEQFF. Here the CDR3 DNA reads TGCGCCAGCAGTCCCCTCACAGGTAGCAATGAGCAGTTCTTC.

This clonotype was detected a few times. V is TRBV24-1 and J is TRBJ2-3; D is uncertain. The CDR3 totals 14 residues. CDR1 is KGHDR and CDR2 is SFDVKD in the germline V gene. V lost 2 bases to trimming and J lost 7 bases, with 12 bases between them. CDR3 amino acids: CATSDSGPHNTQYF. CDR3 bases: TGTGCCACCAGTGATTCAGGACCACATAATACGCAGTATTTT.

A few counts support this clonotype. The chain is built from TRBV3-1 and TRBJ2-3, with a weak D call TRBD2 (6 bases). The CDR3 consists of 12 residues. Per germline, CDR1 LGHDT and CDR2 YNNKEL (reference sequence). Trimming removed 5 bases from V and 8 bases from J, with 11 bases in between. The CDR3 loop is CASSDGGPTQYF. CDR3 nucleotide sequence: TGTGCCAGCAGCGATGGAGGGCCTACGCAGTATTTT.

This clonotype was counted a few times. This chain links TRBV7-9 with TRBJ2-2; D could derive from TRBD1 or TRBD2 (6 bases each). Germline V gives CDR1 SEHNR, CDR2 FQNEAQ (reference sequence). CDR3 size: 16 residues. V dropped 1 base and J dropped 6 bases, with 15 bases sitting between them. DNA for the CDR3: TGTGCCAGCAGCTTAGGGGGGGCCGGGCTGGCCGGGGAGCTGTTTTTT. Protein product: CASSLGGAGLAGELFF.

This rearrangement joins TRBV4-1 to TRBJ1-2; D perhaps matches TRBD1 (6 bases). CDR3 length: 15 residues. Trimming removed 0 bases at V and 4 bases at J, with 12 bases between. CDR1 MGHRA and CDR2 YSYEKL come from the germline V gene. The CDR3 sequence is CASSQDLRTVYGYTF. DNA of the CDR3: TGCGCCAGCAGCCAAGATTTGAGGACAGTCTATGGCTACACCTTC.

The chain joins TRBV24-1 to TRBJ1-2; 10 bases fit TRBD1. Germline CDR1 is KGHDR and CDR2 is SFDVKD. The length of the CDR3 is 16 residues. The trim removed 1 base at V and 4 bases at J, leaving 5 bases unmatched. CDR3 amino acids: CATSDFDRGQSYGYTF. CDR3 nucleotides: TGTGCCACCAGTGATTTTGACAGGGGGCAGAGCTATGGCTACACCTTC.

The chain carries TRBV29-1 and TRBJ1-5; D is ambiguous. This CDR3 has 14 residues. The germline gives CDR1 SQVTM, CDR2 ANQGSEA. V dropped 5 bases and J dropped 0 bases, with 11 bases sitting between them. The CDR3 bases are TGCAGCGTTAACGAGGGATTTAGCAATCAGCCCCAGCATTTT. Translating gives CSVNEGFSNQPQHF.

This chain links TRBV27 with TRBJ2-7; possible D gene TRBD1, 6 bases. This CDR3 contains 15 residues. The V and J ends lost 6 bases and 5 bases respectively, with 20 bases between them. Per germline, CDR1 MNHEY and CDR2 SMNVEV (reference sequence). CDR3 protein: CASSQRPHRVHEQYF. The DNA of the CDR3 is TGTGCCAGCAGCCAAAGACCGCACAGGGTCCACGAGCAGTACTTC.

This clonotype was observed a few times. The chain combines TRBV7-2 with TRBJ2-2; the match to TRBD1 covers 7 bases. CDR3 length: 15 amino acids. Trimming at V came to 3 bases and at J to 7 bases, leaving 8 bases not matched to a gene. Germline CDR1 reads SGHTA; CDR2 reads FQGNSA. CDR3 DNA: TGTGCCAGCAGCTTGACGACAGGGAGCCACGGGGAGCTGTTTTTT. It encodes CASSLTTGSHGELFF.

This chain links TRBV11-1 with TRBJ2-1; 9 bases match TRBD2. Germline V lookup: CDR1 SGHAT, CDR2 FQDESV (reference sequence). With 6 bases clipped from V and 9 bases from J, the junction kept 12 bases outside the gene matches. The CDR3 sequence is 15 residues long. CDR3 residues: CASSVRASGTSEQFF. The CDR3 DNA is TGTGCCAGCAGTGTTCGGGCTAGCGGGACAAGTGAGCAGTTCTTC.

This clonotype was detected many times. The chain couples TRBV5-1 to TRBJ2-3; D is possibly TRBD1 or TRBD2 (5 bases each). CDR3 size: 17 residues. Germline values: CDR1 SGHRS, CDR2 YFSETQ. Trimming removed 7 bases at V and 14 bases at J, with 35 bases between. The CDR3 sequence: CASSASVVGTTPELRYF. CDR3 DNA: TGCGCCAGCTCAGCTTCGGTGGTTGGGACCACCCCGGAGTTGAGGTATTTT.

The genes are TRBV18 and TRBJ2-7, with TRBD1 identical over 8 bases. The CDR3 covers 13 residues. Germline V gives CDR1 KGHSH, CDR2 LQKENI. J lost 10 bases, V lost 5 bases, and 10 bases had no gene match. The CDR3: CASSSAGGPNQYF. The CDR3 nucleotides read TGTGCCAGCTCATCGGCAGGGGGCCCAAATCAGTACTTC.

In its sample, this clonotype was seen a few times. This chain uses TRBV20-1 with TRBJ1-5; D call uncertain. Germline V lookup: CDR1 DFQATT, CDR2 SNEGSKA (reference sequence). The CDR3 loop spans 13 amino acids. Trimming took 4 bases from V and 1 from J, leaving 8 bases between them. CDR3 nucleotide sequence: TGCAGTGCTAAGGACCTCAGCAATCAGCCCCAGCATTTT. It codes for CSAKDLSNQPQHF.

The chain's CDR3 is CASSVGDRVTEAFF. The DNA of the CDR3 is TGCGCCAGCAGCGTAGGGGACAGGGTCACTGAAGCTTTCTTT. The J gene is TRBJ1-1, the V gene TRBV5-1; 9 bases fit TRBD1. The germline V gene encodes CDR1 SGHRS and CDR2 YFSETQ. The CDR3 has 14 amino acids. V dropped 4 bases and J dropped 4; count of bases not matched to a gene: 5.

There are a few counts of this clonotype. The rearrangement joins TRBV27 to TRBJ1-4; no clear D gene. Trimming removed 4 bases from V and 2 bases from J, with 11 bases in between. CDR3 length equals 15 residues. CDR1 and CDR2 (germline): MNHEY, SMNVEV (reference sequence). CDR3 sequence (DNA): TGTGCCAGCAGTTCCCAAAGGTCGACTAATGAAAAACTGTTTTTT. Protein sequence: CASSSQRSTNEKLFF. The full variable domain, rest sourced from reference TRBV27 and TRBJ1-4, is EAQVTQNPRYLITVTGKKLTVTCSQNMNHEYMSWYRQDPGLGLRQIYYSMNVEVTDKGDVPEGYKVSRKEKRNFPLILESPSPNQTSLYFCASSSQRSTNEKLFFGSGTQLSVL.

V and J are TRBV4-2 and TRBJ2-7; TRBD1 aligns across 7 bases. V lost 1 base, J lost 1 base, and 1 base stayed unmatched. This CDR3 is 14 amino acids long. Germline CDR1 reads LGHNA; CDR2 reads YNFKEQ. CDR3 sequence: CASSQGDRSYEQYF. The CDR3 nucleotides are TGTGCCAGCAGCCAAGGGGACAGATCCTACGAGCAGTACTTC.

This clonotype was picked up one time. The V gene is TRBV6-5, the J gene TRBJ2-2; 7 bases line up with TRBD1. The CDR3 spans 17 residues. The V and J ends lost 7 bases and 0 bases, in that order; junction bases with no gene match: 11. Germline CDR1 MNHEY, CDR2 SVGAGI. DNA of the CDR3: TGTGCCAGCAAGTTGAGTAAACAGGGGACGAACACCGGGGAGCTGTTTTTT. Translating it yields CASKLSKQGTNTGELFF.

V is TRBV7-2 and J is TRBJ1-4; a possible D gene is TRBD1 (5 bases). Germline V gene sequence: CDR1 SGHTA, CDR2 FQGNSA. V lost 6 bases, J lost 0 bases, and 11 bases lay in between. CDR3 length equals 15 residues. The CDR3 loop reads CASRGPGATNEKLFF. The DNA of the CDR3 is TGTGCCAGCAGGGGGCCGGGAGCAACTAATGAAAAACTGTTTTTT.

This chain connects TRBV5-1 to TRBJ1-2; 9 bases line up with TRBD1. The trim removed 3 bases at V and 4 bases at J, leaving 16 bases unmatched. The germline CDR1 and CDR2 sequences are SGHRS and YFSETQ. The CDR3 length is 18 residues. In DNA form, the CDR3 reads TGCGCCAGCAGCTCAAAAGGGACAGGGAGGATGCTGAGCTATGGCTACACCTTC. Translated: CASSSKGTGRMLSYGYTF.

This clonotype occurred a few times. The chain joins TRBV12-3 or TRBV12-4 to TRBJ2-3, with 13 bases that match TRBD2. CDR3 size: 17 residues. Unmatched junction bases numbered 6, after V lost 3 bases and J lost 3 bases. The CDR3 sequence: CASSFGTSGGATDTQYF. In nucleotides, the CDR3 is TGTGCCAGCAGTTTCGGCACTAGCGGGGGGGCGACAGATACGCAGTATTTT.

This clonotype was seen only a few times. V and J are TRBV7-9 and TRBJ2-2, with D perhaps TRBD1 (6 bases). Germline V gene data show CDR1 as SEHNR and CDR2 as FQNEAQ (reference sequence). The CDR3 spans 15 residues. Trimming cost V 2 bases and J 5 bases, with 12 bases left between them. Here the CDR3 DNA reads TGTGCCAGCAGCTTATTACAGGGAAGAACCGGGGAGCTGTTTTTT. Translation gives CASSLLQGRTGELFF.

This clonotype was seen a handful of times. The rearrangement links TRBV12-3 or TRBV12-4 to TRBJ2-7; unclear D gene. CDR3 length: 14 amino acids. V lost 7 bases and J 1 base, leaving 14 bases between the germline ends. CDR3 amino acids: CASKVHYSSYEQYF. CDR3 nucleotides: TGTGCCAGCAAGGTCCACTATAGTTCCTACGAGCAGTACTTC.

This chain links TRBV7-3 with TRBJ2-2, with 8 nucleotides matching TRBD2. Germline V gene lookup returns CDR1 SGHTA and CDR2 FQGTGA. This CDR3 is 14 amino acids long. The V gene end was trimmed by 3 bases and the J gene end by 7 bases; junction bases not matched to a gene: 4. CDR3 region: CASSFGGRNGELFF. CDR3 sequence (DNA): TGTGCCAGCAGCTTCGGCGGGAGGAACGGGGAGCTGTTTTTT.

The CDR3 DNA reads TGCAGCGTTCTCCGGGACAGGGGCTACGAGCAGTACTTC. Encoded protein: CSVLRDRGYEQYF. V gene TRBV29-1 combines with J gene TRBJ2-7; 10 nucleotides line up with TRBD1. With 5 bases clipped from V and 3 bases from J, the junction kept 4 bases outside the gene matches. The CDR3 extends over 13 amino acids. The germline gives CDR1 SQVTM, CDR2 ANQGSEA.

The rearrangement uses TRBV28 and TRBJ1-5; a possible D gene is TRBD1 (5 bases). In germline, CDR1 is MDHEN, CDR2 SYDVKM. The CDR3 length is 17 residues. Trimming cost V 6 bases and J 0 bases, with 18 bases left between them. DNA for the CDR3: TGTGCCAGCAGCCCACATGGGACTTCCGATAGCAATCAGCCCCAGCATTTT. Translating gives CASSPHGTSDSNQPQHF.

The table lists this clonotype with many counts. This rearrangement joins TRBV3-1 to TRBJ2-1; 7 nucleotides match TRBD1. The CDR3 loop spans 13 amino acids. The V gene's germline CDR1 is LGHDT and CDR2 YNNKEL (reference sequence). The ends lost 6 bases at V and 6 bases at J; junction bases unmatched: 5. CDR3 region: CASSTNRGNEQFF. The CDR3 DNA reads TGTGCCAGCAGTACTAACAGGGGCAATGAGCAGTTCTTC.

The rearrangement joins TRBV20-1 to TRBJ2-7, with 9 bases fitting TRBD2. The CDR3 has 13 amino acids. Unmatched junction bases numbered 4, after V lost 4 bases and J lost 3 bases. CDR1 DFQATT and CDR2 SNEGSKA come from the germline V gene (reference sequence). The CDR3 DNA is TGCAGTGCTACGGCTAGCGGGGACTACGAGCAGTACTTC. Residues: CSATASGDYEQYF.

The gene calls are TRBV12-3 or TRBV12-4 and TRBJ1-2, with D possibly TRBD1 on 6 matching bases. The ends were cut back, 5 bases at V and 4 bases at J, with 11 bases in the middle. The CDR3 has 13 residues. CDR3 residues: CASSIDRSYGYTF. The CDR3 nucleotides read TGTGCCAGCAGTATTGACAGGTCCTATGGCTACACCTTC.

This sequence joins TRBV27 and TRBJ1-6, with unresolved D. Germline assignment: CDR1 MNHEY and CDR2 SMNVEV (reference sequence). This CDR3 has 14 amino acids. The V end lost 8 bases, the J end lost 3 bases, and 11 bases lay between the germline ends. The CDR3 is CASLQSYYNSPLHF. Here the CDR3 DNA reads TGTGCCAGCCTACAGAGCTACTATAATTCACCCCTCCACTTT.

This clonotype appeared many times. The chain is built from TRBV7-8 and TRBJ1-3; 8 positions agree with TRBD1. Looked up from germline, CDR1 is SGHVS and CDR2 is FQNEAQ. Trimming cost V 4 bases and J 2 bases; bases outside gene matches: 7. This CDR3 spans 16 amino acids. CDR3 sequence: CASSYTTGGTGNTIYF. The CDR3 DNA reads as TGTGCCAGCAGCTATACTACAGGGGGAACTGGAAACACCATATATTTT. The full variable domain, completed using reference TRBV7-8 and TRBJ1-3, is GAGVSQSPRYKVAKRGQDVALRCDPISGHVSLFWYQQALGQGPEFLTYFQNEAQLDKSGLPSDRFFAERPEGSVSTLKIQRTQQEDSAVYLCASSYTTGGTGNTIYFGEGSWLTVV.

The rearrangement joins TRBV5-1 to TRBJ2-2, with 11 bases that match TRBD2. V was pared by 3 bases and J by 4 bases, with 5 bases of the junction left unmatched. The CDR3 length is 16 residues. Germline CDR1 SGHRS, CDR2 YFSETQ. The CDR3 DNA is TGCGCCAGCAGCTCTAGCGGGAGGACGGCCACCGGGGAGCTGTTTTTT. Translating it yields CASSSSGRTATGELFF.